This TCR beta chain was captured by sequencing in a study of Ad26.COV2.S vaccination and SARS-CoV-2 variants. Study-wide context: The trial was COV1001 and the donor's arm was Ad26.COV2.S. Intramuscularly, Ad26.COV2.S was given either once or twice, 56 days apart.

Treatment denoted: roughly 18 received Ad26.COV2.S at low or high dose, single or two shots; about 5 received placebo; per-sample allocation not given. It was on day 63 after the first vaccine or placebo injection that samples were taken. Recruitment in Boston yielded a donor of adult age, 18-55 years. Study results and limitations: Responses of spike-specific T cells (both CD8+ and CD4+) reportedly showed substantial breadth after vaccination.

CDR3 length: 15 amino acids. Germline CDR1 reads MGHRA; CDR2 reads YSYEKL. V lost 4 bases to trimming and J lost 5 bases; unmatched junction nucleotides: 8. The protocol was immunoSEQ multiplex PCR, while the TCRdb copy is restricted to in-frame clones and leaves out a portion. The repertoire holds about 390,000 clones, with about 88% as singletons. A note on this clone: Its antigen is still unknown.

The chain carries TRBV4-1 and TRBJ2-7, with 10 bases fitting TRBD2. This clonotype was sampled from a person aged 18-60 years who received the Ad26.COV2.S COVID-19 vaccine or a placebo. The sequencing here drew on peripheral blood, taken in a trial of Ad26.COV2.S vaccine versus placebo. The CDR3 nucleotides are TGCGCCAGCAGCCCAGCGGGGGGGCCCGACCACGAGCAGTACTTC. This gives the protein CASSPAGGPDHEQYF.